Given below is one TCR beta chain in context. The sample comes from a study of blood T cell repertoires in COVID-19. Under the authors' procedure: For nucleated cells, counts were estimated from reference gene primer amplification. Here immunoSEQ multiplex PCR was the method, and the copy in TCRdb shows in-frame clones only, minus some. V and J calls and clone size are as listed in that table; D and trimming were resolved from the DNA. The data contain around 310,000 clones, approximately 90% of them singletons. The CDR3 runs to 16 residues. The V end was cut by 2 bases, the J end by 0 bases, with 12 bases between. Germline CDR1 and CDR2: SGHTS and YDEGEE.

This receptor was taken from a woman aged 45-60 years with active or convalescent COVID-19. The V call is TRBV5-8, the J call TRBJ1-3; no reliable D call. Sequencing was done on a sample of peripheral blood. The chain's CDR3 is CASSFNAGISGNTIYF. CDR3 coding DNA: TGTGCCAGCAGCTTTAATGCGGGGATCTCTGGAAACACCATATATTTT. Using reference TRBV5-8 and TRBJ1-3 for the parts outside the CDR3, the full variable domain is EAGVTQSPTHLIKTRGQQATLRCSPISGHTSVYWYQQALGLGLQFLLWYDEGEERNRGNFPPRFSGRQFPNYSSELNVNALELEDSALYLCASSFNAGISGNTIYFGEGSWLTVV.